This entry is about one T cell receptor (beta chain). The sample is drawn from a study of long-term antiretroviral therapy in people with HIV. About the study: Samples from the earliest time points predate the 2015 immediate-ART recommendation by about a decade.

The assay, immunoSEQ v3.0, was run at survey level. Sequencing efforts were directed toward roughly 40,000-55,000 T-cell genomes per sample. Sequenced by immunoSEQ multiplex PCR; TCRdb stores in-frame clones only, minus some. Of about 18,000 clones in the sample, about nine tenths are singletons; the top ten hold approximately 9.7%. Trimming removed 8 bases from V and 3 bases from J, with 11 bases in between. Germline-derived CDR1 and CDR2 are DFQATT and SNEGSKA (reference sequence). The CDR3 contains 11 residues. Sequencing was performed on unsorted PBMCs, taken 3 years after starting antiretroviral therapy. The TCR was taken from a man aged 50 to 60 with HIV. The chain links TRBV20-1 to TRBJ2-7; no definite D call. The DNA for the CDR3 is TGCAGTTTACATTCGGGCTACGAGCAGTACTTC. Translated: CSLHSGYEQYF.